This T cell receptor (beta chain) was captured in a study of response to subunit inactivated influenza vaccine. Study outcomes and limitations: The study's authors posited that every seasonal influenza vaccination enlists few new T cells.

TCRdb processed the RT-PCR reads anew with MiXCR; each CDR3 protein has one entry. The profile covers roughly 520,000 distinct CDR3 sequences, with roughly 23% appearing a single time and 1.5% to 2% taken by the ten largest. V gave up 3 bases and J gave up 5 bases, with 17 bases separating them. The CDR3 has 15 amino acids. The germline CDR1 and CDR2 sequences are DFQATT and SNEGSKA (reference sequence). A remark on this clonotype: Its specificity is unknown.

This chain joins TRBV20-1 and TRBJ2-1; a weak D match, TRBD2 (6 bases). The sample in question was CD4+ T cells sorted from PBMCs, obtained about 5 days after vaccination. The sequence was collected from a man aged 50-60 years who received an inactivated influenza vaccine. CDR3 bases: TGCAGTGCTAGTTCCGGGAGAGAGCACAACAATGAGCAGTTCTTC. Translated: CSASSGREHNNEQFF.